A single sample is the source of the 21 T cell receptor beta chains below, sequenced in a study of cytomegalovirus exposure and HLA in healthy donors. The PCR contained 60 Vbeta and 13 Jbeta primers. Method: immunoSEQ multiplex PCR; TCRdb's copy keeps in-frame clones and lacks some. Of 130,000 or so clones listed, roughly 70% are singletons. The sequencing sample was made of PBMCs. The origin of the receptors is a man aged 35 to 55 in good health and CMV-seropositive.

The rearrangement joins TRBV11-2 to TRBJ2-3, with D tentatively TRBD2 (5 bases). The V gene lost 1 base and the J gene lost 4 bases, with 9 bases spanning the gap. This CDR3 is built from 14 residues. Germline lookup yields CDR1 SGHAT and CDR2 FQNNGV. The chain's CDR3 is CASSLGGGPDTQYF. CDR3 nucleotides: TGTGCCAGCAGCTTAGGAGGCGGGCCAGATACGCAGTATTTT.

The chain is built from TRBV9 and TRBJ1-2, with 7 bases lining up with TRBD1. The germline gives CDR1 SGDLS, CDR2 YYNGEE. Unmatched junction bases numbered 8, after V lost 4 bases and J lost 2 bases. This CDR3 region has 15 residues. This CDR3 is CASSPGGQINYGYTF. CDR3 bases: TGTGCCAGCAGCCCAGGGGGACAGATAAACTATGGCTACACCTTC.

The CDR3 coding sequence is TGTGCCAGCAGTTTCGGGGTTTCTGGGGCCAACGTCCTGACTTTC. Its translation: CASSFGVSGANVLTF. V usage is TRBV28 and J usage is TRBJ2-6; perhaps TRBD2 as D (5 bases). V was pared by 3 bases and J by 1 base, with 7 bases between. Germline CDR1 reads MDHEN; CDR2 reads SYDVKM. CDR3 size: 15 residues.

The sample holds a few counts of this clone. The J gene is TRBJ1-2, the V gene TRBV5-5; D gene ambiguous. Germline V gene sequence: CDR1 SGHKS, CDR2 YYEKEE (reference sequence). The CDR3 length is 17 residues. V was shortened by 4 bases and J by 2 bases, with 21 bases between the two germline ends. This CDR3 is CASSKVRAALVNYGYTF. CDR3 nucleotide sequence: TGTGCCAGCAGCAAAGTACGCGCCGCGCTGGTGAACTATGGCTACACCTTC.

The chain couples TRBV11-2 to TRBJ1-2; D possibly corresponds to TRBD1 (5 bases). V was trimmed by 4 bases and J by 4 bases, leaving 10 bases between them. Germline assignment: CDR1 SGHAT and CDR2 FQNNGV. The CDR3 runs to 13 residues. CDR3 DNA: TGTGCCAGCAGCTCCTGGCAGGGCTATGGCTACACCTTC. Encoded protein: CASSSWQGYGYTF.

The chain couples TRBV30 to TRBJ2-2, with D possibly matching TRBD1 (5 bases). The CDR3 length is 14 residues. Germline V gives CDR1 GTSNPN, CDR2 SVGIG (reference sequence). The V end was cut by 2 bases, the J end by 2 bases, with 9 bases between. CDR3: CAWSPQGNTGELFF. The CDR3 DNA follows: TGTGCCTGGAGTCCCCAGGGAAACACCGGGGAGCTGTTTTTT.

A few counts support this clone. The gene calls are TRBV5-1 and TRBJ1-1; D is possibly TRBD1 (5 bases). V was pared by 6 bases and J by 8 bases, with 17 bases between. CDR3 length equals 13 residues. Germline CDR1 SGHRS, CDR2 YFSETQ. CDR3 loop: CASTSDGRDEAFF. In DNA form, the CDR3 reads TGCGCCAGCACCTCAGATGGGAGGGACGAAGCTTTCTTT.

The chain combines TRBV5-5 with TRBJ2-7; 8 bases line up with TRBD2. Germline V gives CDR1 SGHKS, CDR2 YYEKEE (reference sequence). The CDR3 sequence is 16 residues long. V shed 0 bases and J 5 bases; nucleotides not matched to a gene: 10. The CDR3 nucleotides read TGTGCCAGCAGCTTGGGAGGCTCGGGAGGGCCGCACGAGCAGTACTTC. Its translation is CASSLGGSGGPHEQYF.

This rearrangement joins TRBV14 to TRBJ1-1, with D possibly TRBD1 on 6 matching bases. CDR1 is SGHDN, CDR2 FVKESK, per germline. The V end was cut by 0 bases, the J end by 8 bases, with 10 bases between. This CDR3 region has 13 residues. CDR3 DNA sequence: TGTGCCAGCAGCCAAGAGTTACAGGGAGAAGCTTTCTTT. Residues: CASSQELQGEAFF. Full variable domain (rest looked up from reference TRBV14 and TRBJ1-1): EAGVTQFPSHSVIEKGQTVTLRCDPISGHDNLYWYRRVMGKEIKFLLHFVKESKQDESGMPNNRFLAERTGGTYSTLKVQPAELEDSGVYFCASSQELQGEAFFGQGTRLTVV.

V gene TRBV19 combines with J gene TRBJ2-2, with a tentative D call TRBD1 (6 bases). The germline CDR1 and CDR2 sequences are LNHDA and SQIVND (reference sequence). V dropped 6 bases and J dropped 2 bases, with 10 bases sitting between them. This CDR3 comprises 14 residues. This CDR3 is CASSRGVNTGELFF. The CDR3 nucleotides read TGTGCCAGTAGCAGGGGAGTTAACACCGGGGAGCTGTTTTTT.

The V gene is TRBV5-1, the J gene TRBJ2-7, with 8 bases aligning to TRBD1. Germline assignment: CDR1 SGHRS and CDR2 YFSETQ. The CDR3 is 17 residues long. V shed 0 bases, J shed 2 bases, and the junction held 10 bases outside the gene matches. DNA of the CDR3: TGCGCCAGCAGCTTGGCCCAGGGACAGGTACTCACCTACGAGCAGTACTTC. This translates into CASSLAQGQVLTYEQYF.

The chain employs TRBV28 and TRBJ1-6; 7 nucleotides agree with TRBD1. The V gene's germline CDR1 is MDHEN and CDR2 SYDVKM. V was clipped by 2 bases and J by 10 bases; unmatched bases: 5. There are 14 residues in the CDR3. The CDR3: CASSLDRVVSPLHF. The CDR3 DNA follows: TGTGCCAGCAGTTTAGACAGGGTAGTATCACCCCTCCACTTT. The whole variable domain, filled in from reference TRBV28 and TRBJ1-6, reads DVKVTQSSRYLVKRTGEKVFLECVQDMDHENMFWYRQDPGLGLRLIYFSYDVKMKEKGDIPEGYSVSREKKERFSLILESASTNQTSMYLCASSLDRVVSPLHFGNGTRLTVT.

The rearrangement uses TRBV7-2 and TRBJ1-6; D may be TRBD1 (6 bases). From germline, CDR1 is SGHTA and CDR2 FQGNSA. CDR3 length: 14 amino acids. The V gene lost 2 bases and the J gene lost 7 bases, with 9 bases spanning the gap. The CDR3 bases are TGTGCCAGCAGCTTATTACAGGGAAATTCACCCCTCCACTTT. Its translation: CASSLLQGNSPLHF.

V is TRBV6-6 and J is TRBJ1-5, with 7 bases aligning to TRBD1. Germline CDR1 reads MNHNY; CDR2 reads SVGAGI (reference sequence). The ends lost 5 bases at V and 2 bases at J; junction bases unmatched: 9. The CDR3 sequence is 16 residues long. CDR3 DNA: TGTGCCAGCAGTGGGACAGCCGCTCCAGGCAATCAGCCCCAGCATTTT. Translating it yields CASSGTAAPGNQPQHF.

The chain links TRBV10-3 to TRBJ2-2; possible D gene TRBD2, 6 bases. This CDR3 region has 13 residues. V shed 2 bases and J shed 6 bases, with 7 bases lying between them. The germline V gene has CDR1 ENHRY and CDR2 SYGVKD. The CDR3 nucleotides are TGTGCCATCAGTGAGGCGGGGTCCGGGGAGCTGTTTTTT. This codes for CAISEAGSGELFF.

The chain couples TRBV25-1 to TRBJ1-4, with TRBD1 as a possible D gene (6 bases). Trimming left V 7 bases short and J 3 bases short, with 15 bases between. Germline V gives CDR1 MGHDK, CDR2 SYGVNS. This CDR3 is 15 amino acids long. CDR3 sequence: CASTLGGEPNEKLFF. CDR3 DNA: TGTGCCAGCACCCTAGGGGGGGAACCTAATGAAAAACTGTTTTTT.

The chain combines TRBV6-5 with TRBJ2-7; TRBD2 aligns across 8 bases. This CDR3 region has 15 residues. Trimming at V came to 5 bases and at J to 0 bases, leaving 6 bases not matched to a gene. The germline V gene has CDR1 MNHEY and CDR2 SVGAGI. CDR3 in DNA: TGTGCCAGCAGTGCGGGGGGCCGGGACTCCTACGAGCAGTACTTC. Translating gives CASSAGGRDSYEQYF.

This clone occurred once. The CDR3 sequence: CASSLRLLGGSYNEQFF. In DNA form, the CDR3 reads TGTGCCAGCAGCTTAAGACTCCTCGGCGGTTCCTACAATGAGCAGTTCTTC. The rearrangement uses TRBV11-2 and TRBJ2-1; D is undetermined. Germline V lookup: CDR1 SGHAT, CDR2 FQNNGV. With 2 bases removed from V and 1 base from J, the gap between germline ends came to 15 bases. The CDR3 runs to 17 residues.

Worth noting for this clone: Germline is not matched at one junction end, which may reflect a read error. The chain recombines TRBV6-5 with TRBJ1-4, with D possibly being TRBD1 (5 bases). CDR3 length equals 12 residues. CDR1 is MNHEY, CDR2 SVGAGI, per germline. The CDR3 nucleotides are TGTGCCAGCAGTTACTCGAAGGGGCCCTCAACTTTT. Residues: CASSYSKGPSTF.

The chain recombines TRBV27 with TRBJ2-1, with TRBD2 identical over 9 bases. This CDR3 is built from 15 residues. V lost 8 bases and J lost 7; bases outside the gene matches: 12. Per germline, CDR1 MNHEY and CDR2 SMNVEV (reference sequence). The CDR3 DNA sequence: TGTGCCAGCTTTAAGAGCGGGGGGCCTTCGAATGAGCAGTTCTTC. This encodes CASFKSGGPSNEQFF.

A few counts support this clone. This chain joins TRBV7-2 and TRBJ2-1; 9 bases align to TRBD1. CDR3 size: 13 residues. V was clipped by 5 bases and J by 15 bases; unmatched bases: 11. Germline V gene sequence: CDR1 SGHTA, CDR2 FQGNSA. The CDR3 DNA reads TGTGCCAGCAGCGTCGGGCGGGAGACAGGGGGGTTCTTC. It translates to CASSVGRETGGFF.